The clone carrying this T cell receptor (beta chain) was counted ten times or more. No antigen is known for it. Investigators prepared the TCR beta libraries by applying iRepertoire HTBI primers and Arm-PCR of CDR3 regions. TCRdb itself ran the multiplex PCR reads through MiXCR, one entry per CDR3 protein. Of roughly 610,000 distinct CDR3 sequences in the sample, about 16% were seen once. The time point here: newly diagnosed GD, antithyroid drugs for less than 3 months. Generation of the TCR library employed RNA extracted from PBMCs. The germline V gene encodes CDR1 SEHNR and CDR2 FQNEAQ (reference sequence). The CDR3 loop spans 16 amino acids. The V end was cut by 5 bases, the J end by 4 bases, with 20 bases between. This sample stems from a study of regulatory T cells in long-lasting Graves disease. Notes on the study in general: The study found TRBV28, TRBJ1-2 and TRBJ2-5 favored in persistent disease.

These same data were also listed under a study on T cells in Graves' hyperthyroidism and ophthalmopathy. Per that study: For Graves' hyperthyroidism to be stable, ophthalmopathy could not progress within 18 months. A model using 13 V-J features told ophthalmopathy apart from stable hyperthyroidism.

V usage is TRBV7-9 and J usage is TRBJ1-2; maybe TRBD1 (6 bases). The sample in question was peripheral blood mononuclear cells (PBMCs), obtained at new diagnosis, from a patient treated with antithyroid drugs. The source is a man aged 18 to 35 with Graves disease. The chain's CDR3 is CASSLNLGTRSYGYTF. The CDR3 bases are TGTGCCAGCAGCCTGAACCTCGGGACACGGAGCTATGGCTACACCTTC.